This T cell receptor beta chain stems from a study of control samples from healthy donors and cancer patients. The CDR3 is 15 residues long. Germline lookup yields CDR1 MDHEN and CDR2 SYDVKM. V was pared by 6 bases and J by 5 bases, with 10 bases of the junction left unmatched. Sequencing used immunoSEQ multiplex PCR; TCRdb keeps in-frame clones, though not all of them. There are around 120,000 clones in the sample; roughly 91% occur only once, and roughly 2.5% lies in the top ten. This clone was observed a handful of times. This rearrangement joins TRBV28 to TRBJ2-7, with 10 bases that match TRBD1. Sequencing was carried out using blood. This receptor was taken from a woman in her 70s in good health. Here the CDR3 reads CASRSPGQGWNEQYF. The CDR3 region has the DNA TGTGCCAGCAGATCACCGGGACAGGGGTGGAACGAGCAGTACTTC.